This T cell receptor (beta chain) comes out of a study of post-analysis software for immune sequencing data. Points from the study as a whole: The five TRBV segments detected at higher frequency in patients than in controls included TRBV5-6, TRBV5-1 and TRBV20-1.

Unique molecular identifiers were present in the TCR beta cDNA libraries. TCRdb reanalysed the PCR reads using MiXCR and keeps one entry per CDR3 protein. The sample has more than 350,000 distinct CDR3 sequences; 30% to 45% are singletons. On this clonotype: What it recognizes is unknown.

CDR1 is DFQATT and CDR2 is SNEGSKA in the germline V gene (reference sequence). V lost 3 bases and J 1 base, leaving 9 bases between the germline ends. CDR3 size: 13 residues. Material: blood. The chain is built from TRBV20-1 and TRBJ1-2, with TRBD1 as a possible D gene (5 bases). This receptor was identified in a girl aged 2-10 years with multiple sclerosis. The DNA of the CDR3 is TGCAGTGCTAGCCCAGGGCTTAACTATGGCTACACCTTC. Translating it yields CSASPGLNYGYTF.